The sequence of this T cell receptor beta chain was determined in a study of T-cell memory formation after mild COVID-19. Whole-study findings and limits: Clones that got smaller from day 15 to 85 had even CD4/CD8, while clones growing later tipped toward CD4+. The study detected some responding clones in pre-infection memory, suggesting cross-reactive memory joined.

With 3 bases clipped from V and 10 bases from J, the junction kept 6 bases outside the gene matches. Germline assignment: CDR1 LGHNA and CDR2 YSLEER. The CDR3 is 13 residues long. TCRdb re-analysed the 5' RACE reads in MiXCR, keeping a single row per CDR3 protein. The sample lists 350,000 to 550,000 distinct CDR3 sequences, roughly 17% seen once, with around a fifth in the top ten. In its sample, this clonotype was seen a few times. Its antigen is undetermined. The sequence derives from a man in his late teens or twenties who had mild COVID-19 (a few samples of this study predate the infection). Cell type and time point are not known. The sample comprised PBMCs or a T cell subset sorted from them (not recorded which). The chain couples TRBV4-3 to TRBJ2-3; 8 bases are shared with TRBD2. CDR3 DNA: TGCGCCAGCAGCCACTTAGCGGGGCTTGCGCAGTATTTT. It translates to CASSHLAGLAQYF.